This T cell receptor (beta chain) was profiled in a study of OX40 agonist ivuxolimab in advanced cancers. Study-level background: A male proportion of under 90% was recorded, with mean age about 62 years and range roughly 23 to 79. Partial responses were seen in three patients, one with hepatocellular carcinoma and two with cutaneous melanoma. Patients with prior anti-PD-1, anti-PD-L1 or anti-CTLA-4 therapy were eligible; 40% had some.

Measured with immunoSEQ multiplex PCR; TCRdb has only the in-frame clones, and not every one. This table holds some 60,000 clones, roughly 86% found once. V lost 2 bases, J lost 4 bases, and 6 bases lay in between. From germline, CDR1 is SGHRS and CDR2 YFSETQ. This CDR3 region has 13 residues. Study-wide points: The specificity for antigen of the expanded peripheral T cells was not determined.

Notes on this clone: Its antigen remains unknown.

The chain has TRBV5-1 and TRBJ2-2; D is unclear. This receptor was taken from an adult with an advanced solid tumor such as melanoma, head and neck, liver or kidney cancer. The input for sequencing was CD4+ or CD8+ T cells sorted from blood, taken in a trial of the OX40 agonist ivuxolimab. As DNA, the CDR3 is TGCGCCAGCAGCTTCTTGACCACCGGGGAGCTGTTTTTT. Translation: CASSFLTTGELFF.